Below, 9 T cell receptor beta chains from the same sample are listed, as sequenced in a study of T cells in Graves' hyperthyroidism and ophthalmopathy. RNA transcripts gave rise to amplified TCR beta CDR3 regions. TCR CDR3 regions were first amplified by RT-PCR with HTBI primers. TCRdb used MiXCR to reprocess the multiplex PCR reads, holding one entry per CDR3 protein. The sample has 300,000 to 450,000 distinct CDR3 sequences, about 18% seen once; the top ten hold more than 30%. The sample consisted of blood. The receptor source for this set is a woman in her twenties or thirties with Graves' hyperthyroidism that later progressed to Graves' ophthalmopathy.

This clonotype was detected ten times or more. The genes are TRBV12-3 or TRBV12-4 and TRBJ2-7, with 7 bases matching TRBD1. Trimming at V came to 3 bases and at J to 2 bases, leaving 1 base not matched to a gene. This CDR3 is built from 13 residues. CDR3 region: CASSFGTAYEQYF. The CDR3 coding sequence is TGTGCCAGCAGTTTCGGGACAGCCTACGAGCAGTACTTC.

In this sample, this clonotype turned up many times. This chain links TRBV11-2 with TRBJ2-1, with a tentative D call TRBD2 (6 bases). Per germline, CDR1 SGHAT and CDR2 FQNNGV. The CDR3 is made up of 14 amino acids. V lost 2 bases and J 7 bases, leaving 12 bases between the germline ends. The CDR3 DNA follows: TGTGCCAGCAGCTTACCGGGAGTTTGGAATGAGCAGTTCTTC. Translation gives CASSLPGVWNEQFF.

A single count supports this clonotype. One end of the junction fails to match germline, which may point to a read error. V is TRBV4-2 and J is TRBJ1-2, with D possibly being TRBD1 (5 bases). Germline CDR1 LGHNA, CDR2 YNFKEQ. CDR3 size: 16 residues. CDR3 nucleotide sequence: TGTGCCAGCAGCCAAGATCTTGAAGGTCAGGGCAAGGGCTACGCCTTC. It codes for CASSQDLEGQGKGYAF.

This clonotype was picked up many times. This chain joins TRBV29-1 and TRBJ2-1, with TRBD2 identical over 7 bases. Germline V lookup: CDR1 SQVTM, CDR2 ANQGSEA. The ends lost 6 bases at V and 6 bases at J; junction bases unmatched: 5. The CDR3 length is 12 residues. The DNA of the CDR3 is TGCAGCGTGGGGGGGTTTTCCAATGAGCAGTTCTTC. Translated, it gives CSVGGFSNEQFF.

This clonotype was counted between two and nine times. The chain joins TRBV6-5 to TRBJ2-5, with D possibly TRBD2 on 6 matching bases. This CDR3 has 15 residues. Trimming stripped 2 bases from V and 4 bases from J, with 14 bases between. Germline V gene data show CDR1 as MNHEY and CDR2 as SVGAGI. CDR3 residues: CASSYLPGVGETQYF. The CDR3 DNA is TGTGCCAGCAGTTACCTTCCGGGGGTTGGAGAGACCCAGTACTTC.

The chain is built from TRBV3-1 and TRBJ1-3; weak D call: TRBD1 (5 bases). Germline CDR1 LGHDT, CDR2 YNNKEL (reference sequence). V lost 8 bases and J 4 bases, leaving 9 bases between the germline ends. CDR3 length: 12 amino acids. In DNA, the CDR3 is TGTGCCAGCGGGGCAGCGGGAAACACCATATATTTT. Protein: CASGAAGNTIYF.

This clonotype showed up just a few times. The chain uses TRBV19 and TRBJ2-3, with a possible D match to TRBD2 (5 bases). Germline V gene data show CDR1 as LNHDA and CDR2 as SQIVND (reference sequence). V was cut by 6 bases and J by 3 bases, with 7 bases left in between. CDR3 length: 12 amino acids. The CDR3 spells CASRTGTDTQYF. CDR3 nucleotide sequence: TGTGCCAGTAGAACGGGGACAGATACGCAGTATTTT.

Written as DNA, the CDR3 is TGTGCCAGCAGTGACGGACAGGGTTGGTCGGGGGGCTACACCTTC. As protein: CASSDGQGWSGGYTF. This chain uses TRBV25-1 with TRBJ1-2; 8 bases agree with TRBD1. Looked up from germline, CDR1 is MGHDK and CDR2 is SYGVNS. The CDR3 totals 15 residues. The V gene end was trimmed by 3 bases and the J gene end by 8 bases; junction bases not matched to a gene: 11.

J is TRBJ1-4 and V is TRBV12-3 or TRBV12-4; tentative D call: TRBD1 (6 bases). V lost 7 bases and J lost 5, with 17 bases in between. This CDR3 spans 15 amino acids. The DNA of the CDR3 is TGTGCCAGCACTCTCTCTAGGGGGGGGAATGAAAAACTGTTTTTT. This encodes CASTLSRGGNEKLFF.